One and the same sample provided the 15 T cell receptor beta chains below, sequenced in a study of CD8+ T cells in alopecia areata. Following extraction, RNA underwent reverse transcription to cDNA, which served as the sequencing template. The assay was immunoSEQ multiplex PCR, and TCRdb's table has in-frame clones only and misses some. Among 150,000 to 200,000 clones, just over 65% were seen once, and the ten largest hold over 9.5%. The sequenced sample was CD8+ T cells sorted from blood, obtained at week 0. The receptors were gathered from a human donor with alopecia areata.

This rearrangement joins TRBV5-1 to TRBJ2-7, with D uncertain. Germline loops: CDR1 SGHRS, CDR2 YFSETQ. The CDR3 contains 12 residues. Trimming left V 5 bases short and J 3 bases short, with 9 bases between. As DNA, the CDR3 is TGCGCCAGCAGGGGTCAGATCTACGAGCAGTACTTC. Translating gives CASRGQIYEQYF.

There are a few counts of this clone. The gene calls are TRBV7-9 and TRBJ2-3, with D hard to call. The CDR3 loop spans 13 amino acids. From germline, CDR1 is SEHNR and CDR2 FQNEAQ (reference sequence). Trimming shortened V by 5 bases and J by 3 bases, and 9 bases separated the two germline ends. The chain's CDR3 is CASSPPGTDTQYF. The CDR3, as DNA: TGTGCCAGCAGCCCCCCCGGGACAGATACGCAGTATTTT.

V usage is TRBV29-1 and J usage is TRBJ2-3, with a tentative D call TRBD2 (6 bases). The CDR3 covers 15 residues. CDR1 SQVTM and CDR2 ANQGSEA come from the germline V gene. V dropped 4 bases and J dropped 0 bases, with 14 bases sitting between them. CDR3 bases: TGCAGCGTTGGCCCTGCGGGGCCTAGCACAGATACGCAGTATTTT. This encodes CSVGPAGPSTDTQYF.

This clone occurred once. This sequence joins TRBV4-1 and TRBJ2-7; 9 bases are a match to TRBD2. V shed 0 bases and J 3 bases; nucleotides not matched to a gene: 12. Germline loops: CDR1 MGHRA, CDR2 YSYEKL. This CDR3 region has 18 residues. The CDR3 here is CASSQDRRGGVLFYEQYF. As DNA, the CDR3 is TGCGCCAGCAGCCAAGATCGTCGCGGGGGGGTTCTTTTCTACGAGCAGTACTTC.

CDR3 amino acids: CASTTRRYPANTGELFF. The CDR3 region has the DNA TGTGCCAGTACGACCCGGCGATACCCAGCGAACACCGGGGAGCTGTTTTTT. The chain joins TRBV19 to TRBJ2-2; the D is unclear. This CDR3 spans 17 amino acids. V dropped 7 bases and J dropped 0 bases, with 18 bases sitting between them. Germline CDR1 is LNHDA and CDR2 is SQIVND (reference sequence).

This clone was detected a few times. This chain links TRBV6-1 with TRBJ2-3; D remains ambiguous. Germline CDR1 MNHNS, CDR2 SASEGT. The length of the CDR3 is 17 residues. The V end lost 0 bases, the J end lost 3 bases, and 16 bases lay between the germline ends. CDR3 DNA: TGTGCCAGCAGTGAAGCCAGTTGGAGCTCTCTTACAGATACGCAGTATTTT. As protein: CASSEASWSSLTDTQYF.

As to this clone: Other nucleotide sequences from this sample produce the same CDR3. Here the CDR3 DNA reads TGTGCCAGCAGCTTAGACCATAGCAATCAGCCCCAGCATTTT. Its translation: CASSLDHSNQPQHF. The rearrangement joins TRBV7-9 to TRBJ1-5; D uncertain. V gave up 1 base and J gave up 0 bases, with 4 bases separating them. Germline V CDR1 and CDR2: SEHNR, FQNEAQ (reference sequence). The CDR3 spans 14 residues.

This chain uses TRBV27 with TRBJ1-2; 8 bases are shared with TRBD1. The length of the CDR3 is 13 residues. Per the germline V gene, CDR1 is MNHEY and CDR2 is SMNVEV (reference sequence). Trimming cost V 6 bases and J 7 bases; bases outside gene matches: 7. CDR3 DNA: TGTGCCAGCAGAGAGACAGGGGCAAGTGGCTACACCTTC. It specifies CASRETGASGYTF.

This chain links TRBV11-2 with TRBJ1-1, with TRBD1 matching 11 bases. This CDR3 contains 16 residues. The ends lost 2 bases at V and 2 bases at J; junction bases unmatched: 4. Per the germline V gene, CDR1 is SGHAT and CDR2 is FQNNGV. CDR3: CASSLRGTGGNTEAFF. CDR3 nucleotide sequence: TGTGCCAGCAGCTTACGCGGGACAGGGGGTAACACTGAAGCTTTCTTT.

J is TRBJ2-7 and V is TRBV6-6; TRBD2 might be the D (5 bases). The CDR3 sequence is 12 residues long. Deletions cut 6 bases from V and 3 bases from J, with 9 bases between. Germline V gives CDR1 MNHNY, CDR2 SVGAGI (reference sequence). CDR3 bases: TGTGCCAGCAGCTCCAGCGGCTACGAGCAGTACTTC. It codes for CASSSSGYEQYF.

This clone was detected only a few times. The V call is TRBV29-1, the J call TRBJ2-2, with D perhaps being TRBD1 or TRBD2 (5 bases each). Trimming shortened V by 6 bases and J by 8 bases, and 13 bases separated the two germline ends. Per the germline V gene, CDR1 is SQVTM and CDR2 is ANQGSEA. The CDR3 totals 12 residues. The CDR3 sequence: CSVEDTQGELFF. DNA of the CDR3: TGCAGCGTGGAGGACACGCAGGGGGAGCTGTTTTTT.

The J gene is TRBJ1-2, the V gene TRBV13; perhaps TRBD1 as D (5 bases). Trimming removed 11 bases from V and 4 bases from J, with 35 bases in between. Germline values: CDR1 PRHDT, CDR2 FYEKMQ (reference sequence). The CDR3 loop spans 19 amino acids. CDR3 nucleotide sequence: TGTGCCTCCTCGGATACGTCCAGTAGCCACCGGGTTAGGGGCTATGGCTACACCTTC. Amino acid sequence: CASSDTSSSHRVRGYGYTF.

The chain recombines TRBV30 with TRBJ2-3; D not certain. V dropped 2 bases and J dropped 2 bases, with 8 bases sitting between them. CDR1 is GTSNPN and CDR2 is SVGIG in the germline V gene (reference sequence). CDR3 length: 13 amino acids. Written as DNA, the CDR3 is TGTGCCTGGAGTAAAAAGGACACAGATACGCAGTATTTT. Encoded protein: CAWSKKDTDTQYF.

The V gene is TRBV4-1, the J gene TRBJ2-5; 14 nucleotides agree with TRBD2. Germline CDR1 is MGHRA and CDR2 is YSYEKL. Trimming took 0 bases from V and 4 from J; bases not matched to a gene: 7. This CDR3 has 18 amino acids. As DNA, the CDR3 is TGCGCCAGCAGCCAAGAGACTAGCGGGGGGGCCGTAGGAGAGACCCAGTACTTC. Translating gives CASSQETSGGAVGETQYF.

This clone has more than one count but fewer than ten. Other DNA variants within this sample encode the same CDR3. The rearrangement uses TRBV7-9 and TRBJ2-1; D could derive from TRBD1 or TRBD2 (7 bases each). The length of the CDR3 is 14 residues. Trimming removed 5 bases at V and 3 bases at J, with 11 bases between. The V gene's germline CDR1 is SEHNR and CDR2 FQNEAQ (reference sequence). CDR3 residues: CASSGGDSYNEQFF. The CDR3 bases are TGTGCCAGCAGCGGGGGGGACAGCTACAATGAGCAGTTCTTC.